Listed below are T cell receptor beta chains from one sample, sequenced in a study of molecular identifiers for immune sequencing clone quantification. TCRdb redid the calling of the PCR reads with MiXCR, one entry per CDR3 protein. The data contain around 460,000 distinct CDR3 sequences, about a quarter of them singletons. The specimen sequenced was naive CD8+ T cells from blood, with Jurkat cell RNA spiked in. All receptors come from a human donor in good health. Some libraries in this study had Jurkat cell RNA spiked in. The CDR3 runs from the conserved cysteine through the conserved F or W. Each record gives: D gene, clone size, J gene, V gene, CDR3 protein, CDR3 DNA. The D gene is left open where the match is weak. Clone size is stated in some rows and not others, as once, few, many or a class when expanded.

d_call: NA
clone_size: few
j_call: TRBJ1-2
v_call: TRBV20-1
cdr3_aa: CSARDPTLGLTYGYTF
cdr3_nt: TGCAGTGCTAGAGACCCCACCCTGGGGCTCACTTATGGCTACACCTTC

d_call: NA
clone_size: many
j_call: TRBJ1-1
v_call: TRBV20-1
cdr3_aa: CSARAAGLNTEAFF
cdr3_nt: TGCAGTGCTAGAGCCGCAGGGCTGAACACTGAAGCTTTCTTT

d_call: TRBD1
clone_size: NA
j_call: TRBJ2-7
v_call: TRBV12-5
cdr3_aa: CASGLTRGTGPEPYEQYF
cdr3_nt: TGTGCTAGTGGTTTAACAAGGGGGACAGGCCCAGAACCCTACGAGCAGTACTTC

d_call: NA
clone_size: many
j_call: TRBJ2-7
v_call: TRBV20-1
cdr3_aa: CSALRPGSYEQYF
cdr3_nt: TGCAGTGCCCTGAGACCCGGTTCCTACGAGCAGTACTTC

d_call: NA
clone_size: NA
j_call: TRBJ2-7
v_call: TRBV5-1
cdr3_aa: CASSISASSYEQYF
cdr3_nt: TGCGCCAGCAGTATCTCAGCAAGCTCCTACGAGCAGTACTTC

d_call: TRBD1
clone_size: NA
j_call: TRBJ1-5
v_call: TRBV28
cdr3_aa: CASSLTGTANQPQHF
cdr3_nt: TGTGCCAGCAGTTTAACAGGGACAGCGAATCAGCCCCAGCATTTT

d_call: TRBD2
clone_size: NA
j_call: TRBJ2-1
v_call: TRBV29-1
cdr3_aa: CSVGGTSGVNEQFF
cdr3_nt: TGCAGCGTTGGGGGCACTAGCGGGGTCAATGAGCAGTTCTTC

d_call: TRBD1
clone_size: few
j_call: TRBJ2-1
v_call: TRBV30
cdr3_aa: CAWSVTGSPYNEQFF
cdr3_nt: TGTGCCTGGAGCGTGACAGGGAGCCCCTACAATGAGCAGTTCTTC

d_call: NA
clone_size: few
j_call: TRBJ1-1
v_call: TRBV6-2/TRBV6-3
cdr3_aa: CASSYGLMNTEAFF
cdr3_nt: TGTGCCAGCAGTTACGGGCTGATGAACACTGAAGCTTTCTTT

d_call: TRBD2
clone_size: few
j_call: TRBJ2-7
v_call: TRBV2
cdr3_aa: CASSEALLAGGPFEQYF
cdr3_nt: TGTGCCAGCAGTGAAGCGCTTCTAGCGGGGGGGCCTTTCGAGCAGTACTTC

d_call: NA
clone_size: many
j_call: TRBJ1-1
v_call: TRBV7-9
cdr3_aa: CASSSMTVLNTEAFF
cdr3_nt: TGTGCCAGCAGCTCAATGACAGTTTTGAACACTGAAGCTTTCTTT

d_call: TRBD1
clone_size: NA
j_call: TRBJ1-6
v_call: TRBV19
cdr3_aa: CASSIGTGAYNSPLHF
cdr3_nt: TGTGCCAGTAGTATCGGGACAGGGGCTTATAATTCACCCCTCCACTTT

d_call: TRBD2
clone_size: NA
j_call: TRBJ2-3
v_call: TRBV5-4
cdr3_aa: CASSLELAGGPDSTDTQYF
cdr3_nt: TGTGCCAGCAGCTTGGAACTAGCGGGGGGGCCCGATAGCACAGATACGCAGTATTTT

d_call: NA
clone_size: NA
j_call: TRBJ2-3
v_call: TRBV6-2/TRBV6-3
cdr3_aa: CASSLAITDAQYF
cdr3_nt: TGTGCCAGCAGTTTAGCAATAACAGATGCGCAGTATTTT

d_call: TRBD1
clone_size: once
j_call: TRBJ2-7
v_call: TRBV4-3
cdr3_aa: CASSQDVQGVYEQCF
cdr3_nt: TGCGCCAGCAGCCAAGATGTCCAGGGGGTTTACGAGCAGTGCTTC

d_call: TRBD1
clone_size: NA
j_call: TRBJ1-6
v_call: TRBV14
cdr3_aa: CASSHWTGSYNSPLHF
cdr3_nt: TGTGCCAGCAGCCATTGGACAGGGTCGTATAATTCACCCCTCCACTTT

d_call: NA
clone_size: many
j_call: TRBJ2-2
v_call: TRBV12-3/TRBV12-4
cdr3_aa: CASSPPGELFF
cdr3_nt: TGTGCCAGCAGTCCTCCCGGGGAGCTGTTTTTT

d_call: NA
clone_size: NA
j_call: TRBJ2-1
v_call: TRBV19
cdr3_aa: CASSISSGLYNEQFF
cdr3_nt: TGTGCCAGTAGTATCAGTTCGGGACTCTACAATGAGCAGTTCTTC

d_call: NA
clone_size: NA
j_call: TRBJ2-7
v_call: TRBV7-9
cdr3_aa: CASSPRGVPYEQYF
cdr3_nt: TGTGCCAGCAGCCCGAGGGGGGTTCCCTACGAGCAGTACTTC

d_call: NA
clone_size: many
j_call: TRBJ1-5
v_call: TRBV7-9
cdr3_aa: CASSSNTNQPQHF
cdr3_nt: TGTGCCAGCAGCTCCAACACAAATCAGCCCCAGCATTTT

d_call: NA
clone_size: NA
j_call: TRBJ2-1
v_call: TRBV4-3
cdr3_aa: CASSQDMGALYNAQFF
cdr3_nt: TGCGCCAGCAGCCAAGATATGGGGGCCCTTTACAATGCGCAGTTCTTC

d_call: NA
clone_size: NA
j_call: TRBJ2-7
v_call: TRBV27
cdr3_aa: CASISRAYEQYF
cdr3_nt: TGTGCCAGCATCTCCAGGGCCTACGAGCAGTACTTC

d_call: TRBD2
clone_size: many
j_call: TRBJ2-3
v_call: TRBV24-1
cdr3_aa: CATSDSGIDTQYF
cdr3_nt: TGTGCCACCAGTGACAGCGGGATAGATACGCAGTATTTT

d_call: NA
clone_size: few
j_call: TRBJ2-7
v_call: TRBV20-1
cdr3_aa: CSARESSADLEQYF
cdr3_nt: TGCAGTGCTAGAGAATCTAGCGCGGACCTCGAGCAGTACTTC

d_call: NA
clone_size: NA
j_call: TRBJ1-1
v_call: TRBV15
cdr3_aa: CATSKPPVGGGTEAFF
cdr3_nt: TGTGCCACCAGCAAACCCCCGGTGGGGGGGGGGACTGAAGCTTTCTTT

d_call: NA
clone_size: few
j_call: TRBJ2-6
v_call: TRBV19
cdr3_aa: CASSIPPQGLFDVLTF
cdr3_nt: TGTGCCAGTAGTATCCCCCCCCAGGGGCTGTTCGACGTCCTGACTTTC

d_call: NA
clone_size: NA
j_call: TRBJ1-1
v_call: TRBV4-3
cdr3_aa: CASSQDNSGMNTEAFF
cdr3_nt: TGCGCCAGCAGCCAGGATAATTCAGGGATGAACACTGAAGCTTTCTTT

d_call: NA
clone_size: few
j_call: TRBJ2-6
v_call: TRBV4-3
cdr3_aa: CASSHPGVGANVLTF
cdr3_nt: TGCGCCAGCAGCCACCCAGGGGTTGGGGCCAACGTCCTGACTTTC

d_call: TRBD2
clone_size: many
j_call: TRBJ2-6
v_call: TRBV5-4
cdr3_aa: CASSSTSGSFGANVLTF
cdr3_nt: TGTGCCAGCAGCTCCACTAGCGGGAGCTTTGGGGCCAACGTCCTGACTTTC

d_call: NA
clone_size: many
j_call: TRBJ1-2
v_call: TRBV6-5
cdr3_aa: CASSYSPEWFDGYTF
cdr3_nt: TGTGCCAGCAGTTACTCGCCAGAATGGTTCGATGGCTACACCTTC

d_call: NA
clone_size: many
j_call: TRBJ1-1
v_call: TRBV4-1
cdr3_aa: CASSQDPGQFYTEAFF
cdr3_nt: TGCGCCAGCAGCCAAGACCCAGGACAGTTCTACACTGAAGCTTTCTTT

d_call: TRBD2
clone_size: NA
j_call: TRBJ2-7
v_call: TRBV11-1
cdr3_aa: CASSWGTREQYF
cdr3_nt: TGTGCCAGCAGTTGGGGGACTAGGGAGCAGTACTTC

d_call: NA
clone_size: few
j_call: TRBJ2-6
v_call: TRBV7-8
cdr3_aa: CASSGRTVGANVLTF
cdr3_nt: TGTGCCAGCAGCGGAAGGACAGTTGGGGCCAACGTCCTGACTTTC

d_call: NA
clone_size: few
j_call: TRBJ1-1
v_call: TRBV25-1
cdr3_aa: CASSEGKEASF
cdr3_nt: TGTGCCAGCAGTGAAGGCAAGGAAGCTTCCTTT

d_call: TRBD1
clone_size: few
j_call: TRBJ2-3
v_call: TRBV7-9
cdr3_aa: CASRRDRSLYSTDTQYF
cdr3_nt: TGTGCCAGCAGACGGGACAGGTCCCTTTATAGCACAGATACGCAGTATTTT

d_call: TRBD1
clone_size: few
j_call: TRBJ2-3
v_call: TRBV5-6
cdr3_aa: CASSSQDRRTDTQYF
cdr3_nt: TGTGCCAGCAGCTCACAGGACAGGCGCACAGATACGCAGTATTTT